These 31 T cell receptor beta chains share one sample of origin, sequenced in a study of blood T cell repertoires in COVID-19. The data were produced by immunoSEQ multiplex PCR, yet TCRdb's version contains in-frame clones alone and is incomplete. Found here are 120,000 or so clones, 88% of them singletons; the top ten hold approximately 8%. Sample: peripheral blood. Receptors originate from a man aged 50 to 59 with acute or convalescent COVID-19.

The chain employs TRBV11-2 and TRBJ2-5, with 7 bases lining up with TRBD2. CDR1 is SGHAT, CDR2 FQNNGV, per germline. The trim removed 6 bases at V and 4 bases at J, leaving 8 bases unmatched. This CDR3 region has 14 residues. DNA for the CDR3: TGTGCCAGCAGTCCATCCGGGACTACAGAGACCCAGTACTTC. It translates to CASSPSGTTETQYF.

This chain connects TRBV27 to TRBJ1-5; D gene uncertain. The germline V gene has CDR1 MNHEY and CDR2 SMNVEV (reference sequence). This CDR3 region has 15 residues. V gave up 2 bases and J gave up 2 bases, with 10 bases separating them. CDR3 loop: CASSLGGKGNQPQHF. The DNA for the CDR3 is TGTGCCAGCAGTTTAGGAGGGAAGGGCAATCAGCCCCAGCATTTT.

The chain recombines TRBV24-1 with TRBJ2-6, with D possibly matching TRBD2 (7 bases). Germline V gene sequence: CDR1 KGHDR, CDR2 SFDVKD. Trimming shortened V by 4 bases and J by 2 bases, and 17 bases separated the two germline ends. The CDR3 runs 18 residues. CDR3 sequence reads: CATSDPGGAPPGANVLTF. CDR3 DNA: TGTGCCACCAGTGACCCTGGGGGGGCTCCACCTGGGGCCAACGTCCTGACTTTC.

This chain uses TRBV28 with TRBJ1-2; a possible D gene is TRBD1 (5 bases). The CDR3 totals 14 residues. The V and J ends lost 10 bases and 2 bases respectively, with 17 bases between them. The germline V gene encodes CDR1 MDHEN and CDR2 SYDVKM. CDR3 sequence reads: CATTGPAGNYGYTF. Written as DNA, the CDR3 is TGTGCCACCACAGGCCCGGCAGGGAACTATGGCTACACCTTC.

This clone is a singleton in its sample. The CDR3: CASMGRGYTIYF. CDR3 coding DNA: TGTGCCAGCATGGGCAGGGGGTACACCATATATTTT. V gene TRBV3-1 (or the pseudogene TRBV3-2) combines with J gene TRBJ1-3, with 7 bases identical to TRBD1. The CDR3 totals 12 residues. The V gene's germline CDR1 is LGHDT and CDR2 YNNKEL (reference sequence). Trimming took 7 bases from V and 8 from J; bases not matched to a gene: 5.

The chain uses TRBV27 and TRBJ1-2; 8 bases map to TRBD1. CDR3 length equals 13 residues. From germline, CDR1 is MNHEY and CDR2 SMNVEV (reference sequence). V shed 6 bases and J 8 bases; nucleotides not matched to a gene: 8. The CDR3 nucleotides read TGTGCCAGCAGCACAGGGGGGAGGGAAGGCTACACCTTC. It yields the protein CASSTGGREGYTF.

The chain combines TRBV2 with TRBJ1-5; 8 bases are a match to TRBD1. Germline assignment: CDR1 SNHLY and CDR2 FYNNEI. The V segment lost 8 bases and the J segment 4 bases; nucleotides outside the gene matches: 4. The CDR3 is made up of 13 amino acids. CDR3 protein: CASEQGVNQPQHF. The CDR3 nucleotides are TGTGCCAGCGAACAGGGGGTAAATCAGCCCCAGCATTTT.

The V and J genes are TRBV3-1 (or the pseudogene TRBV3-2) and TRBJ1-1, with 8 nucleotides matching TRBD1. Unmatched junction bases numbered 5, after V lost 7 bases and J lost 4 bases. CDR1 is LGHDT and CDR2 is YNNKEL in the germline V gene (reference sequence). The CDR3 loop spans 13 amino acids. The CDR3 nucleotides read TGTGCCAGCACCTTAACAGGGGGCACTGAAGCTTTCTTT. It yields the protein CASTLTGGTEAFF.

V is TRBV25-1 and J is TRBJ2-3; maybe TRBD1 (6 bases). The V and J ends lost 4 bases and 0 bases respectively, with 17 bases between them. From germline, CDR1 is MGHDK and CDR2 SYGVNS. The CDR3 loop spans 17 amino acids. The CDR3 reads CASSVLAGTPSTDTQYF. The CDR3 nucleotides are TGTGCCAGCAGTGTCCTAGCCGGGACACCTAGCACAGATACGCAGTATTTT.

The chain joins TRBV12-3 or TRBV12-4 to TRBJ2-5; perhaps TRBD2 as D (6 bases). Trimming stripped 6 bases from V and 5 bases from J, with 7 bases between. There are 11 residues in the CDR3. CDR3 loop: CASSGSETQYF. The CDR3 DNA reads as TGTGCCAGCAGCGGGAGTGAGACCCAGTACTTC.

This chain's CDR3 is CAWSGQVVYTEAFF. DNA of the CDR3: TGTGCCTGGAGCGGACAGGTAGTTTACACTGAAGCTTTCTTT. This chain joins TRBV30 and TRBJ1-1; 7 bases are shared with TRBD1. The CDR3 consists of 14 residues. Germline trimming cut 3 bases from V and 3 bases from J; bases unmatched to any gene: 7. Germline values: CDR1 GTSNPN, CDR2 SVGIG (reference sequence).

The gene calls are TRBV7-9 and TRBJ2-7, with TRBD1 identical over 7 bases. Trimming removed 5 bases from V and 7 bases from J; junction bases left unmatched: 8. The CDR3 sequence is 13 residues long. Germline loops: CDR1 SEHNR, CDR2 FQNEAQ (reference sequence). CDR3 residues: CASSHGTAGEQYF. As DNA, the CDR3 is TGTGCCAGCAGCCATGGGACAGCTGGGGAGCAGTACTTC.

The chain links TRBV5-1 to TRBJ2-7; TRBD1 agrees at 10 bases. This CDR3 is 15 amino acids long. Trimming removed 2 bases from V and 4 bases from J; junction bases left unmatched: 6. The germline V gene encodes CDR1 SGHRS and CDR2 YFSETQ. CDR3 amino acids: CASSLRQGAVYEQYF. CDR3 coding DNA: TGCGCCAGCAGCTTAAGACAGGGGGCAGTTTACGAGCAGTACTTC.

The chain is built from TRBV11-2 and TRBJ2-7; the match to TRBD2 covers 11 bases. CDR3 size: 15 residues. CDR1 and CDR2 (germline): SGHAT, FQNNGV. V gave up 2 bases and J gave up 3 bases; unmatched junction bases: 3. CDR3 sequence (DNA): TGTGCCAGCAGCTTAACTAGCGGGAGCTTCTACGAGCAGTACTTC. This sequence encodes CASSLTSGSFYEQYF.

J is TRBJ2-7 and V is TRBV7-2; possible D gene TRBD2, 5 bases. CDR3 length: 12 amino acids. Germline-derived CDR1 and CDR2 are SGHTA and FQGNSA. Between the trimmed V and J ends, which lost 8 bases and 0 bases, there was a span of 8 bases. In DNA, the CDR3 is TGTGCCAGCGGAGGCACCTCCTACGAGCAGTACTTC. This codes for CASGGTSYEQYF.

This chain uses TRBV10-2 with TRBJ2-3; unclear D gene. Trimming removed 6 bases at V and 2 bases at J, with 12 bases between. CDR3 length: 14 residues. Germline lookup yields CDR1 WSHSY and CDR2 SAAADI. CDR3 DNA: TGCGCCAGCAGCGTTAGCAGAAACACAGATACGCAGTATTTT. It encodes CASSVSRNTDTQYF.

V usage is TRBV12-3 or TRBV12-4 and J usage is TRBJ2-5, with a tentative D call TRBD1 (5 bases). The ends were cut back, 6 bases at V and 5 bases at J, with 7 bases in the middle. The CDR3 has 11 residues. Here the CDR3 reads CASSPGETQYF. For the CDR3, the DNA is TGTGCCAGCAGCCCAGGGGAGACCCAGTACTTC.

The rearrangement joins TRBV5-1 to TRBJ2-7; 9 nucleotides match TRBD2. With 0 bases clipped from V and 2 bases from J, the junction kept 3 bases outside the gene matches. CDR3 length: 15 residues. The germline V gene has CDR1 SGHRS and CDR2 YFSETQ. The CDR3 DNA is TGCGCCAGCAGCTTGGGTCCTAGCGGGACCTACGAGCAGTACTTC. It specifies CASSLGPSGTYEQYF.

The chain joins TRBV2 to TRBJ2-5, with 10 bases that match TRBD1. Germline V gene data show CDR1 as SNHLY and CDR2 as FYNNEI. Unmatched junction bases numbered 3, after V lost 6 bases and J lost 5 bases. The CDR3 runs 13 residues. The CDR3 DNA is TGTGCCAGCAGGACAGGGGGCTGGGAGACCCAGTACTTC. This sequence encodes CASRTGGWETQYF.

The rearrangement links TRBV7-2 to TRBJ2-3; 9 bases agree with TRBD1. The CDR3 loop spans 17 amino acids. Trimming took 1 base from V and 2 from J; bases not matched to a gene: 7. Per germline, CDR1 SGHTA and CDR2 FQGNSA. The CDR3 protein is CASSLVLGTGNTDTQYF. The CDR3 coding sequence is TGTGCCAGCAGCTTAGTGCTTGGGACAGGGAACACAGATACGCAGTATTTT.

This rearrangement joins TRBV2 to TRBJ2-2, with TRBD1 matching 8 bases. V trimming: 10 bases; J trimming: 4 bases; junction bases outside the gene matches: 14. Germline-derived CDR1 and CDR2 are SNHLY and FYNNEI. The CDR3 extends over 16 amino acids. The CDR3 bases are TGTGCCACCCGGACAGGGCCGGATTATACCACCGGGGAGCTGTTTTTT. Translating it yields CATRTGPDYTTGELFF. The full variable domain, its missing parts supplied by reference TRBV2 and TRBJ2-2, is EPEVTQTPSHQVTQMGQEVILRCVPISNHLYFYWYRQILGQKVEFLVSFYNNEISEKSEIFDDQFSVERPDGSNFTLKIRSTKLEDSAMYFCATRTGPDYTTGELFFGEGSRLTVL.

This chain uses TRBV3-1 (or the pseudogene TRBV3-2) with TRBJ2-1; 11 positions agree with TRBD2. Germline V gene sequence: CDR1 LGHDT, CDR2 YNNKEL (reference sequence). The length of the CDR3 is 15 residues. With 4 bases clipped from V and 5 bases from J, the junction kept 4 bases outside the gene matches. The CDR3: CASSLSGRANNEQFF. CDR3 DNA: TGTGCCAGCAGCCTTAGCGGGAGGGCCAACAATGAGCAGTTCTTC.

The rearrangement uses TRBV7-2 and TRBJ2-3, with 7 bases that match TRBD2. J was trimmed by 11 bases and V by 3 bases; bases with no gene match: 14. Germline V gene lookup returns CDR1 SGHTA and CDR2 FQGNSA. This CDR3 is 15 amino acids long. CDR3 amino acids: CASSFVGSGVSGQYF. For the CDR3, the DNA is TGTGCCAGCAGCTTTGTGGGGAGCGGGGTTTCCGGGCAGTATTTT.

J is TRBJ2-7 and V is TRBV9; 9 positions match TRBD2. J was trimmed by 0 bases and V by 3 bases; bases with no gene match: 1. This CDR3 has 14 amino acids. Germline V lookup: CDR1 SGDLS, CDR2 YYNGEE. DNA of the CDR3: TGTGCCAGCAGCGCTAGCGGGGCCTCCTACGAGCAGTACTTC. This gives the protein CASSASGASYEQYF. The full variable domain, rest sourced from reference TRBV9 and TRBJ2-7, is DSGVTQTPKHLITATGQRVTLRCSPRSGDLSVYWYQQSLDQGLQFLIQYYNGEERAKGNILERFSAQQFPDLHSELNLSSLELGDSALYFCASSASGASYEQYFGPGTRLTVT.

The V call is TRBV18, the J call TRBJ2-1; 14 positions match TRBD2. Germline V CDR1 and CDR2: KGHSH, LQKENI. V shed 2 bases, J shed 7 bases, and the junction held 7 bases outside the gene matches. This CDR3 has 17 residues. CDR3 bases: TGTGCCAGCTCACCAAATCCGGGACTAGCGGGAGTGAATGAGCAGTTCTTC. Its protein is CASSPNPGLAGVNEQFF.

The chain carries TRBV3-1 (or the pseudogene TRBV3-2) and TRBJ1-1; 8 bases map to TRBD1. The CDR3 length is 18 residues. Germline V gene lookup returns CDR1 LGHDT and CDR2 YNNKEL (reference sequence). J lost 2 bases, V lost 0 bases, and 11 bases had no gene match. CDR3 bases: TGTGCCAGCAGCCAAGATTCGGGCAGGGGGCGAGGAAACACTGAAGCTTTCTTT. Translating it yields CASSQDSGRGRGNTEAFF.

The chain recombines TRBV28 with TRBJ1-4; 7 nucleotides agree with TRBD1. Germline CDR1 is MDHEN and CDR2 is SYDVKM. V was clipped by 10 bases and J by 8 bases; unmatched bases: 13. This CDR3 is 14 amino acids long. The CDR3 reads CATRFTGVSEKLFF. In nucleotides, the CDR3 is TGTGCCACACGTTTCACAGGGGTCAGCGAAAAACTGTTTTTT.

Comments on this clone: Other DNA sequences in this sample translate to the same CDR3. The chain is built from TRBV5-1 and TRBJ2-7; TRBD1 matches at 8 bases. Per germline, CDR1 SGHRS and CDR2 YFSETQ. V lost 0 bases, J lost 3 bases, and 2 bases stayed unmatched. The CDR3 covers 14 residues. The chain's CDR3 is CASSLGQGSYEQYF. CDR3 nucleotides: TGCGCCAGCAGCTTGGGACAGGGGAGCTACGAGCAGTACTTC.

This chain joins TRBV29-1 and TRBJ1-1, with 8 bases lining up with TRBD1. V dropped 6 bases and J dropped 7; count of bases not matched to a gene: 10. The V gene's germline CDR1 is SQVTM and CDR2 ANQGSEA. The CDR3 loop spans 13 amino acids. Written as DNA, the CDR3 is TGCAGCGTAGAGGGGACAGGACGAGATGAAGCTTTCTTT. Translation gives CSVEGTGRDEAFF.

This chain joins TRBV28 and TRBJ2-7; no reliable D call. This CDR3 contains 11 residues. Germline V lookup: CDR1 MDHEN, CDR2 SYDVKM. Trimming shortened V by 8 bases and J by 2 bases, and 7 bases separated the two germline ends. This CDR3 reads CASRTAYEQYF. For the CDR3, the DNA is TGTGCCAGCCGAACGGCCTACGAGCAGTACTTC.

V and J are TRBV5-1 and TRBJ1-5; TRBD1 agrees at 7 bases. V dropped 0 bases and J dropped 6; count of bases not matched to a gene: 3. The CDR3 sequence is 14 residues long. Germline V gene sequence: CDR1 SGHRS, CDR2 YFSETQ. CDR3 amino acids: CASSLGAGGQPQHF. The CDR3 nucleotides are TGCGCCAGCAGCTTGGGGGCAGGGGGTCAGCCCCAGCATTTT.